These T cell receptor beta chains were read from a single sample in a study of blood T cells in healthy people across ages. TCRdb ran MiXCR on the 5' RACE reads and lists one entry per CDR3 protein. The sample lists hundreds of thousands of distinct CDR3 sequences, nearly 60% seen once, with about 20% in the top ten. Sample: blood. Receptor source: a man younger than 45 in good health. The CDR3 runs from the conserved cysteine through the conserved F or W. A D gene is named only where the DNA matches it firmly. The size entry is marked missing in some rows and otherwise reads once, few, many or a size class.

TRBJ2-1 | TRBV20-1 | . | TRBD2 | TGCAGTGCTCGGGGGAGGGCTGTGTACAATGAGCAGTTCTTC | CSARGRAVYNEQFF
TRBJ2-5 | TRBV29-1 | few | TRBD1 | TGCAGCGTAAAAGACAGGGCAAACTTGGGGGAGACCCAGTACTTC | CSVKDRANLGETQYF
TRBJ2-7 | TRBV28 | few | . | TGTGCCAGCAGTTTACGGCTCGAGCAGTACTTC | CASSLRLEQYF
TRBJ2-2 | TRBV6-1 | . | . | TGTGCCAGCAGTGAAATGGGGGGGCCGAACACCGGGGAGCTGTTTTTT | CASSEMGGPNTGELFF
TRBJ2-6 | TRBV12-3/TRBV12-4 | . | TRBD1 | TGTGCCAGCAGACGCAGGGGGCGAGCGGAGAACGTCCTGACTTTC | CASRRRGRAENVLTF
TRBJ1-1 | TRBV12-3/TRBV12-4 | . | . | TGTGCCAGCAGGGGGACGAAGAACACTGAAGCTTTCTTT | CASRGTKNTEAFF
TRBJ2-4 | TRBV12-3/TRBV12-4 | . | TRBD2 | TGTGCCAGCAGCCCCAGCGGGGGGGCTTTTCTAGCCAAAAACATTCAGTACTTC | CASSPSGGAFLAKNIQYF
TRBJ2-5 | TRBV15 | . | . | TGTGCCACCAGCTTAGGGGACTCTCGTGGGACCCAGTACTTC | CATSLGDSRGTQYF
TRBJ2-3 | TRBV21-1 | . | . | TGTGCCACTGGGCGTTTGGCAGACCGTAGCACAGATACGCAGTATTTT | CATGRLADRSTDTQYF
TRBJ2-5 | TRBV6-5 | few | . | TGTGCCAGCAGTTACTCGAGTGGTGGGCCTCAAGAGACCCAGTACTTC | CASSYSSGGPQETQYF
TRBJ2-1 | TRBV7-8 | many | . | TGTGCCAGCAGCTTAGTGGGGTCCAATGAGCAGTTCTTC | CASSLVGSNEQFF
TRBJ1-2 | TRBV7-8 | . | . | TGTGCCAGCAGCTTATACGGGGGCCCGGGGGCCGGCTATGGCTACACCTTC | CASSLYGGPGAGYGYTF
TRBJ2-7 | TRBV20-1 | . | . | TGCAGTGCCCGAGGAAACGGAATCTACGAGCAGTACTTC | CSARGNGIYEQYF
TRBJ2-5 | TRBV4-3 | . | . | TGCGCCAGCAGCCAAGAGCGACAGCTAGGTCCGTACTTC | CASSQERQLGPYF